The 15 T cell receptor beta chains in this list originate from one sample, sequenced in a study of cytomegalovirus exposure and HLA in healthy donors. A multiplex PCR was run with 60 Vbeta primers and 13 Jbeta primers. The protocol was immunoSEQ multiplex PCR, while the TCRdb copy is restricted to in-frame clones and leaves out a portion. The repertoire consists of 55,000 to 75,000 clones, with 70% to 75% occurring once and the leading ten covering under 8%. Sequencing was performed on PBMCs. These receptors originate from a man aged 30 to 45 in good health and CMV-seropositive.

The gene calls are TRBV28 and TRBJ2-2, with TRBD1 as a possible D gene (6 bases). The length of the CDR3 is 17 residues. Germline V gene sequence: CDR1 MDHEN, CDR2 SYDVKM. Trimming took 5 bases from V and 0 from J, leaving 16 bases between them. The chain's CDR3 is CASSRIYRASNTGELFF. As DNA, the CDR3 is TGTGCCAGCAGTCGCATTTACAGGGCCTCGAACACCGGGGAGCTGTTTTTT. Filled out from reference TRBV28 and TRBJ2-2, the complete variable domain reads DVKVTQSSRYLVKRTGEKVFLECVQDMDHENMFWYRQDPGLGLRLIYFSYDVKMKEKGDIPEGYSVSREKKERFSLILESASTNQTSMYLCASSRIYRASNTGELFFGEGSRLTVL.

This clone was counted once. This sequence joins TRBV7-3 and TRBJ2-3; 7 bases agree with TRBD2. The CDR3 spans 16 residues. From germline, CDR1 is SGHTA and CDR2 FQGTGA. V gave up 5 bases and J gave up 10 bases; unmatched junction bases: 18. CDR3 sequence: CASSQDGGTLAGAQYF. The CDR3 nucleotides read TGTGCCAGCAGCCAGGACGGGGGGACCCTGGCCGGGGCGCAGTATTTT. Full variable domain (outside the CDR3, taken from reference TRBV7-3 and TRBJ2-3): GAGVSQTPSNKVTEKGKYVELRCDPISGHTALYWYRQSLGQGPEFLIYFQGTGAADDSGLPNDRFFAVRPEGSVSTLKIQRTERGDSAVYLCASSQDGGTLAGAQYFGPGTRLTVL.

This clone has only a few counts. The V call is TRBV10-3, the J call TRBJ1-1; no definite D call. This CDR3 spans 13 amino acids. CDR1 is ENHRY, CDR2 SYGVKD, per germline. V shed 5 bases and J shed 4 bases, with 11 bases lying between them. The CDR3 nucleotides read TGTGCCATCAGTACGGGGTCCGGCACTGAAGCTTTCTTT. It specifies CAISTGSGTEAFF.

Only one count was recorded for this clone. The chain carries TRBV5-6 and TRBJ2-4, with 8 bases fitting TRBD2. The CDR3 length is 16 residues. The junction had 5 bases not matched to a gene; V was cut back by 2 bases and J by 1 base. Germline values: CDR1 SGHDT, CDR2 YYEEEE. The CDR3 loop reads CASSLLAGWAKNIQYF. The CDR3 coding sequence is TGTGCCAGCAGCTTATTAGCGGGGTGGGCCAAAAACATTCAGTACTTC.

The gene calls are TRBV9 and TRBJ1-2, with 8 bases aligning to TRBD1. Trimming cost V 3 bases and J 0 bases; bases outside gene matches: 4. Germline CDR1 and CDR2: SGDLS and YYNGEE. CDR3 length: 15 residues. CDR3 amino acids: CASSGQGNPNYGYTF. CDR3 nucleotides: TGTGCCAGCAGCGGACAGGGGAACCCTAACTATGGCTACACCTTC. The variable domain in full, completed from reference TRBV9 and TRBJ1-2, reads DSGVTQTPKHLITATGQRVTLRCSPRSGDLSVYWYQQSLDQGLQFLIQYYNGEERAKGNILERFSAQQFPDLHSELNLSSLELGDSALYFCASSGQGNPNYGYTFGSGTRLTVV.

This clone came up a few times. The chain carries TRBV9 and TRBJ2-6; 9 bases align to TRBD2. This CDR3 region has 16 residues. CDR1 and CDR2 (germline): SGDLS, YYNGEE. With V trimmed by 4 bases and J by 0 bases, 2 bases remained unmatched. Written as DNA, the CDR3 is TGTGCCAGCAGCCCGACTAGCGGCTCTGGGGCCAACGTCCTGACTTTC. Its protein is CASSPTSGSGANVLTF.

CDR3: CASSPSRGSSYEQYF. CDR3 DNA: TGTGCCAGCAGCCCAAGCAGGGGGTCCTCCTACGAGCAGTACTTC. V gene TRBV7-2 combines with J gene TRBJ2-7, with TRBD1 matching over 7 bases. The germline CDR1 and CDR2 sequences are SGHTA and FQGNSA. The CDR3 covers 15 residues. The V and J ends lost 5 bases and 0 bases, in that order; junction bases with no gene match: 7.

CDR3 coding DNA: TGTGCCAGCAGCGTAACGGGAAACTATGGCTACACCTTC. It codes for CASSVTGNYGYTF. The chain joins TRBV9 to TRBJ1-2, with no clear D. From germline, CDR1 is SGDLS and CDR2 YYNGEE. The CDR3 spans 13 residues. Trimming left V 1 base short and J 2 bases short, with 6 bases between. The full variable domain, its missing parts supplied by reference TRBV9 and TRBJ1-2, is DSGVTQTPKHLITATGQRVTLRCSPRSGDLSVYWYQQSLDQGLQFLIQYYNGEERAKGNILERFSAQQFPDLHSELNLSSLELGDSALYFCASSVTGNYGYTFGSGTRLTVV.

This rearrangement joins TRBV5-1 to TRBJ2-3; D perhaps matches TRBD1 (5 bases). CDR1 and CDR2 from the germline V gene are SGHRS and YFSETQ. V was trimmed by 0 bases and J by 2 bases, leaving 10 bases between them. The CDR3 is made up of 15 amino acids. The CDR3 is CASSLENRNTDTQYF. CDR3 in DNA: TGCGCCAGCAGCTTGGAAAACAGGAACACAGATACGCAGTATTTT.

This clone was recorded a few times. J is TRBJ2-7 and V is TRBV4-1; D may be TRBD2 (5 bases). The CDR3 runs 13 residues. Germline V CDR1 and CDR2: MGHRA, YSYEKL. V was trimmed by 6 bases and J by 2 bases, leaving 11 bases between them. CDR3 in DNA: TGCGCCAGCAGTTATGTCGGGGCCTACGAGCAGTACTTC. Translating it yields CASSYVGAYEQYF.

The rearrangement links TRBV30 to TRBJ1-1; D gene unclear. Germline loops: CDR1 GTSNPN, CDR2 SVGIG (reference sequence). The V gene lost 0 bases and the J gene lost 1 base, with 6 bases spanning the gap. The CDR3 consists of 13 residues. DNA of the CDR3: TGTGCCTGGAGTGTACGCGGGAACACTGAAGCTTTCTTT. Translation: CAWSVRGNTEAFF.

This chain links TRBV28 with TRBJ1-1, with TRBD1 matching over 8 bases. J lost 3 bases, V lost 6 bases, and 6 bases had no gene match. Germline loops: CDR1 MDHEN, CDR2 SYDVKM. This CDR3 region has 14 residues. The CDR3 reads CASREGQGHTEAFF. The CDR3 DNA sequence: TGTGCCAGCAGGGAAGGACAGGGTCACACTGAAGCTTTCTTT.

In its sample, this clone was seen a few times. J is TRBJ1-1 and V is TRBV4-1, with a weak D call TRBD1 (6 bases). Germline CDR1 and CDR2: MGHRA and YSYEKL. This CDR3 spans 16 amino acids. Trimming cost V 1 base and J 0 bases, with 12 bases left between them. The CDR3 DNA is TGCGCCAGCAGCCAAGCCGAGGGGGTTGTGAACACTGAAGCTTTCTTT. Protein sequence: CASSQAEGVVNTEAFF.

The rearrangement joins TRBV4-1 to TRBJ1-6; 9 positions match TRBD1. From germline, CDR1 is MGHRA and CDR2 YSYEKL. V shed 4 bases and J 11 bases; nucleotides not matched to a gene: 6. The CDR3 has 14 amino acids. CDR3 residues: CASSLRDREAPLHF. CDR3 in DNA: TGCGCCAGCAGCCTCCGGGACAGGGAAGCACCCCTCCACTTT.

The rearrangement uses TRBV15 and TRBJ2-7, with 7 positions matching TRBD1. The CDR3 is made up of 13 amino acids. J lost 3 bases, V lost 10 bases, and 9 bases had no gene match. Germline lookup yields CDR1 LNHNV and CDR2 YYDKDF (reference sequence). The CDR3 nucleotides are TGTGCCAGCCGTCGGGACAGAAGCTACGAGCAGTACTTC. It encodes CASRRDRSYEQYF.